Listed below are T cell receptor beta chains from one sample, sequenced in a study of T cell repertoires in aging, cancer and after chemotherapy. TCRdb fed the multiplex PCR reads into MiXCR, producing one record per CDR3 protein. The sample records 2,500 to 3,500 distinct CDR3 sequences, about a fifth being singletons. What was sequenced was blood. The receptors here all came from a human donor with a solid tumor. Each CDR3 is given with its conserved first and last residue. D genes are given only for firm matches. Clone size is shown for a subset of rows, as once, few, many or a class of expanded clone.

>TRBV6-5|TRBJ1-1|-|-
CASSPLPRPPAEAFF
TGTGCCAGCAGTCCACTCCCTAGACCCCCGGCTGAAGCTTTCTTT
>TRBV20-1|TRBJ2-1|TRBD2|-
CSARTSGRRDEQFF
TGCAGTGCTAGGACGAGCGGGAGGAGGGATGAGCAGTTCTTC
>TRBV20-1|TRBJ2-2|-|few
CSAPRVSNTGELFF
TGCAGTGCCCCACGGGTGTCGAACACCGGGGAGCTGTTTTTT
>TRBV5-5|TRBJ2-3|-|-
CASSLTVLGTDTQYF
TGTGCCAGCAGCTTGACAGTTTTGGGCACAGATACGCAGTATTTT
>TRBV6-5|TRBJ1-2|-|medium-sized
CATTDNYGYTF
TGTGCCACCACGGATAACTATGGCTACACCTTC
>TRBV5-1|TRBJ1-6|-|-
CASSYGLRSPLHF
TGCGCCAGCAGCTATGGCCTTCGATCACCCCTCCACTTT
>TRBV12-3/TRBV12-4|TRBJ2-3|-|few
CASGGDTQYF
TGTGCCAGCGGGGGAGATACGCAGTATTTT
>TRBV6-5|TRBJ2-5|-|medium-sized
CASSYLAGDETQYF
TGTGCCAGCAGTTACTTAGCAGGGGATGAGACCCAGTACTTC
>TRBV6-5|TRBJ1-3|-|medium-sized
CASRGAEGVGDTIYF
TGTGCCAGCAGGGGGGCCGAGGGGGTTGGTGACACCATATATTTT
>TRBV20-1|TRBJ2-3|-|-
CSASGLDLPTDTQYF
TGCAGTGCTTCGGGACTTGACTTACCCACAGATACGCAGTATTTT
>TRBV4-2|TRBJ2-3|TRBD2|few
CASSQDLAGGTDTQYF
TGTGCCAGCAGCCAAGATCTAGCGGGGGGCACAGATACGCAGTATTTT
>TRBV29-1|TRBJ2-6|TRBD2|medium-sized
CSVGGGADGANVLTF
TGCAGCGTTGGGGGAGGGGCGGATGGGGCCAACGTCCTGACTTTC
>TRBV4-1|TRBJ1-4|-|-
CASSGQLEKLFF
TGCGCCAGCAGCGGTCAGTTGGAAAAACTGTTTTTT
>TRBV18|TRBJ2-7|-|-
CASSPLGVSSYEQYF
TGTGCCAGCTCACCACTAGGGGTAAGCTCCTACGAGCAGTACTTC